This T cell receptor beta chain was observed in a study of T cells in Graves' hyperthyroidism and ophthalmopathy. This clonotype was detected ten times or more. RNA transcripts gave rise to amplified TCR beta CDR3 regions. TCR CDR3 underwent first-round RT-PCR with the HTBI primer set. One entry per CDR3 protein results from TCRdb running MiXCR on the multiplex PCR reads. The sample lists a few hundred thousand distinct CDR3 sequences; less than 25% were seen once. V was shortened by 0 bases and J by 6 bases, with 6 bases between the two germline ends. Germline CDR1 reads SGHRS; CDR2 reads YFSETQ. The CDR3 consists of 12 residues.

What was sequenced was blood. The TCR comes from a man aged 18 to 35 with Graves' hyperthyroidism. This chain uses TRBV5-1 with TRBJ1-2; no clear D gene. CDR3 DNA: TGCGCCAGCAGCTTGGTTGGGGATGGCTACACCTTC. Amino acid sequence: CASSLVGDGYTF.